This T cell receptor (beta chain) emerged from a study of neurological immune-mediated disorders. This clonotype was detected a few times. No antigen is known for it. PBMCs numbering 2 million and stored at -80 C yielded the unsorted libraries. The cDNA was produced through 5'RACE with 10-nucleotide random UMIs. MiXCR, applied by TCRdb to the 5' RACE reads, yields one record per CDR3 protein. The sample lists 110,000 or so distinct CDR3 sequences, about 3.2% occurring once. This CDR3 comprises 13 residues. Overall study findings and caveats: A possible signature appeared as one related-CDR3 cluster, in which phylogenetic grouping placed the repertoires of 18 of 34 multiple sclerosis patients. The multiple sclerosis repertoire cluster lacked an association with any feature, whether clinical or MRI.

This TCR was sampled from a woman in her 30s with multiple sclerosis. The sequencing sample was made of PBMCs. The rearrangement joins TRBV21-1 to TRBJ1-2. TRBV21-1 counts as a pseudogene. CDR3 amino acids: CASSKVEGYGYTF. The CDR3 DNA reads TGTGCCAGCAGCAAAGTGGAAGGCTATGGCTACACCTTC.